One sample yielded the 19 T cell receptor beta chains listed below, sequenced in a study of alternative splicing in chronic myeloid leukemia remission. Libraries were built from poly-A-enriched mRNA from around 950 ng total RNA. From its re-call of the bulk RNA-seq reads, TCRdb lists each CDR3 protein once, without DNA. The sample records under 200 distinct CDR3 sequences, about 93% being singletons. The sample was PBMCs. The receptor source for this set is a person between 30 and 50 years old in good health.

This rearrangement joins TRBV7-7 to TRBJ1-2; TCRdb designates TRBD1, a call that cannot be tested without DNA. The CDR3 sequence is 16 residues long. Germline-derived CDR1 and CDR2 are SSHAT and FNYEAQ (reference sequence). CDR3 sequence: CASSLRAGTGATGYTF.

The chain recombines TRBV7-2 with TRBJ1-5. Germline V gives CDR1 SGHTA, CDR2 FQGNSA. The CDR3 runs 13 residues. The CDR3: CASSTQVGQPQHF.

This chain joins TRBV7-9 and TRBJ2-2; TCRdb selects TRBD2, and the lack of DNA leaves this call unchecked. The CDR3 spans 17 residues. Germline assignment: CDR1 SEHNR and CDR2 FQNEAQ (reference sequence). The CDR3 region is CASSSIGTGGNTGELFF.

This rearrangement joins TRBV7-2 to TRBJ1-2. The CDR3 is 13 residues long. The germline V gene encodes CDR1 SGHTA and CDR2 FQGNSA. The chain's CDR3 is CASSLVGRYGYTF.

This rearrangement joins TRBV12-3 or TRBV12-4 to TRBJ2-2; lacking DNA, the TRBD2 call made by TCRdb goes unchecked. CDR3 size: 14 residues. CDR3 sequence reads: CASSLQGVTGELFF.

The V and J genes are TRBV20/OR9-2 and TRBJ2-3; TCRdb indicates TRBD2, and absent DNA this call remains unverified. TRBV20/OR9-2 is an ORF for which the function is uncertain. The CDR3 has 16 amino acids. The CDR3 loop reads CSARGPGTSGTDTQYF.

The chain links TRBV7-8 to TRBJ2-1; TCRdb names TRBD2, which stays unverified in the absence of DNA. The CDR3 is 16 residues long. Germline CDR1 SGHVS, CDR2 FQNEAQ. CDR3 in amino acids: CASSYLAGIRYNEQFF.

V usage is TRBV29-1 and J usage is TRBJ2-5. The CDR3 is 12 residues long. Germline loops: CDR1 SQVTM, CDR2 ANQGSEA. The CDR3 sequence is CSVDSSSRTQYF.

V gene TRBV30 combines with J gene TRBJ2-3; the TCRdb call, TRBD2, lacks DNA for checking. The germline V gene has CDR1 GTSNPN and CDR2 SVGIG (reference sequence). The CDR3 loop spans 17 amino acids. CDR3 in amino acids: CAWKLKGLADHRHTQYF.

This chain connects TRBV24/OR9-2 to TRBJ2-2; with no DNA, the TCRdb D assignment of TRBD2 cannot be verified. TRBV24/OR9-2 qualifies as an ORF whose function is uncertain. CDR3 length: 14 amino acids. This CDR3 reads CATRGQGDTGELFF.

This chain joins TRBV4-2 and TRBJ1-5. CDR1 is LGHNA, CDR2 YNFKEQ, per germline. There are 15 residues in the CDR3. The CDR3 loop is CASSPDLISNQPQHF.

CDR3 region: CASSPSGAADTQYF. The chain is built from TRBV4-2 and TRBJ2-3; TCRdb gives TRBD2 as the D gene, but with no DNA this cannot be confirmed. Germline V gene data show CDR1 as LGHNA and CDR2 as YNFKEQ. CDR3 length: 14 amino acids.

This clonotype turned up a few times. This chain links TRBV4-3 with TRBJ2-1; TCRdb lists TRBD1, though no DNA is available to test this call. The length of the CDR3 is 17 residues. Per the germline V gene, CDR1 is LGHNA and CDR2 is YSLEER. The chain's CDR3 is CASSQGTGQGSYNEQFF.

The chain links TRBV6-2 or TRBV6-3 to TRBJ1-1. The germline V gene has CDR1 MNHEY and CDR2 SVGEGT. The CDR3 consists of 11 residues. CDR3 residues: CASNQGSEAFF.

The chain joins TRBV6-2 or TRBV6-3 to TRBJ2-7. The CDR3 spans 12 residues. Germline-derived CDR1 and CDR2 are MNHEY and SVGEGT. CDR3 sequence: CASSYRRHEQYF.

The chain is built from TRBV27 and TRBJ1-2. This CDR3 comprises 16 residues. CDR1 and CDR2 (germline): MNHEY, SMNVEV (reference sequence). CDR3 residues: CASSLYADRGLGGYTF.

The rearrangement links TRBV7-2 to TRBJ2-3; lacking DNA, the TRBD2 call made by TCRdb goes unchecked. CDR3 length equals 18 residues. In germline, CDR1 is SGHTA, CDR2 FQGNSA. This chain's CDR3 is CASSGVLAGLRSTETQYF.

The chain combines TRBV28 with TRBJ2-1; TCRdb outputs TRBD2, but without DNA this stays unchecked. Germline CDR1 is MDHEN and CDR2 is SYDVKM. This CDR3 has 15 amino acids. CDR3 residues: CASRLTSGRVNEQFF.

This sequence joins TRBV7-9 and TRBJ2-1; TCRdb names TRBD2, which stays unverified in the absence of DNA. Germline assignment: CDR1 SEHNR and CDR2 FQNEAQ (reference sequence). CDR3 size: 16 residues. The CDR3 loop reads CASSYVPGLTYNEQFF.